This T cell receptor (beta chain) was captured in a study of shared clonotypes between healthy human individuals. Assay execution proceeded at the deep level. Authors' analysis steps: With immunoSEQ giving junction-only sequences and no quality scores, filtering differed. Clones were read by immunoSEQ multiplex PCR, and TCRdb kept only the in-frame ones, dropping some. That table is the source of V, J and clone size, and D and trimming were worked out from the DNA. Among fewer than 1.8 million clones listed, about 98.5% were seen once. CD45RA-negative memory and CD45RA+ naive subsets were split from the CD4+ cells. As regards this clone: The antigen is not known.

Points from the study as a whole: Compared with memory subsets, naive subsets generally had larger estimated richness.

CDR1 is MNHNY, CDR2 SVGAGI, per germline (reference sequence). The CDR3 sequence is 14 residues long. Trimming shortened V by 11 bases and J by 0 bases, and 15 bases separated the two germline ends. The clonotype was recovered from a man between 25 and 39 years old in good health. Sequencing was done on a sample of naive CD4+ T cells sorted from blood. The subset: CD45RA+ positively selected. The chain links TRBV6-6 to TRBJ2-3, with a possible D match to TRBD1 (5 bases). In DNA, the CDR3 is TGTGCCTCCCGAAGGGGCAGCAGCACAGATACGCAGTATTTT. This gives the protein CASRRGSSTDTQYF.